The 20 T cell receptor beta chains given below trace back to one sample, sequenced in a study of T cell responses to AZD1222 COVID-19 vaccine. Data came from immunoSEQ multiplex PCR; TCRdb stores just in-frame clones and leaves some out. The table lists around 110,000 clones, around 92% of them singletons, with 8% to 9.5% in the top ten. The starting material was peripheral blood, obtained 28 days after the second AZD1222 dose. These receptor sequences come from an adult who received the AZD1222 COVID-19 vaccine.

V is TRBV7-2 and J is TRBJ2-7; 12 bases are a match to TRBD2. The CDR3 is 19 amino acids. V shed 5 bases, J shed 5 bases, and the junction held 19 bases outside the gene matches. Germline CDR1 SGHTA, CDR2 FQGNSA. CDR3 residues: CASSPQMLVLAGGRNEQYF. CDR3 nucleotides: TGTGCCAGCAGCCCGCAGATGTTGGTACTAGCGGGGGGAAGAAACGAGCAGTACTTC.

The chain couples TRBV6-2 or TRBV6-3 to TRBJ2-2, with D unclear. Trimming shortened V by 1 base and J by 1 base, and 4 bases separated the two germline ends. Germline V CDR1 and CDR2: MNHEY, SVGEGT. This CDR3 region has 14 residues. The CDR3 DNA reads as TGTGCCAGCAGTTACTTAAGGAACACCGGGGAGCTGTTTTTT. This gives the protein CASSYLRNTGELFF.

A single count supports this clone. The chain has TRBV7-2 and TRBJ2-1, with 9 nucleotides matching TRBD1. This CDR3 has 16 residues. Germline CDR1 SGHTA, CDR2 FQGNSA. V dropped 8 bases and J dropped 7; count of bases not matched to a gene: 15. The CDR3 loop reads CASANTGTGKRNEQFF. In nucleotides, the CDR3 is TGTGCCAGCGCGAATACCGGGACAGGGAAAAGGAATGAGCAGTTCTTC.

V gene TRBV19 combines with J gene TRBJ1-1; D may be TRBD1 (6 bases). The CDR3 covers 12 residues. The germline CDR1 and CDR2 sequences are LNHDA and SQIVND (reference sequence). V was shortened by 9 bases and J by 4 bases, with 12 bases between the two germline ends. The CDR3 is CASKQGGTEAFF. In DNA, the CDR3 is TGTGCCAGCAAACAGGGAGGCACTGAAGCTTTCTTT.

The rearrangement links TRBV30 to TRBJ1-4; no clear D. V lost 2 bases and J lost 5, with 6 bases in between. The CDR3 has 12 residues. The germline V gene has CDR1 GTSNPN and CDR2 SVGIG (reference sequence). In DNA form, the CDR3 reads TGTGCCTGGAGTATGTTCAATGAAAAACTGTTTTTT. Its protein is CAWSMFNEKLFF.

This clone was recorded once. The chain carries TRBV19 and TRBJ1-4; D is unresolved. Germline values: CDR1 LNHDA, CDR2 SQIVND (reference sequence). With 7 bases removed from V and 7 bases from J, the gap between germline ends came to 16 bases. CDR3 length: 14 amino acids. The CDR3 DNA reads as TGTGCCAGTACCCCGGGTGGCTTCGGTGAAAAACTGTTTTTT. Translating it yields CASTPGGFGEKLFF. Full variable domain (rest looked up from reference TRBV19 and TRBJ1-4): DGGITQSPKYLFRKEGQNVTLSCEQNLNHDAMYWYRQDPGQGLRLIYYSQIVNDFQKGDIAEGYSVSREKKESFPLTVTSAQKNPTAFYLCASTPGGFGEKLFFGSGTQLSVL.

This chain connects TRBV11-3 to TRBJ1-6; TRBD1 is a possible D gene (5 bases). This CDR3 comprises 13 residues. Germline CDR1 is SGHNT and CDR2 is YENEEA. The V end lost 3 bases, the J end lost 8 bases, and 8 bases lay between the germline ends. This CDR3 reads CASSLGVDSPLHF. For the CDR3, the DNA is TGTGCCAGCAGCTTGGGGGTGGATTCACCCCTCCACTTT.

This rearrangement joins TRBV5-4 to TRBJ2-3; D is unclear. The V gene's germline CDR1 is SGHNT and CDR2 YYREEE (reference sequence). The CDR3 extends over 13 amino acids. V was trimmed by 1 base and J by 2 bases, leaving 5 bases between them. CDR3 sequence reads: CASSLFSTDTQYF. CDR3 in DNA: TGTGCCAGCAGCTTGTTCTCCACAGATACGCAGTATTTT.

The gene calls are TRBV6-5 and TRBJ1-1; no firm D call. Per germline, CDR1 MNHEY and CDR2 SVGAGI. V lost 7 bases and J lost 4, with 13 bases in between. This CDR3 has 13 residues. CDR3 sequence: CASKLLGPTEAFF. In DNA form, the CDR3 reads TGTGCCAGCAAGCTTCTGGGCCCCACTGAAGCTTTCTTT.

The rearrangement joins TRBV28 to TRBJ1-1; tentatively, D is TRBD1 (5 bases). Trimming left V 4 bases short and J 5 bases short, with 8 bases between. The CDR3 has 12 residues. Per germline, CDR1 MDHEN and CDR2 SYDVKM. The CDR3 region has the DNA TGTGCCAGCAGTTACAGGAGGACTGAAGCTTTCTTT. It yields the protein CASSYRRTEAFF.

V and J are TRBV6-1 and TRBJ1-2; 8 bases are a match to TRBD1. The J segment lost 7 bases and the V segment lost 0 bases, leaving 13 bases of the junction unmatched. The CDR3 covers 17 residues. Germline loops: CDR1 MNHNS, CDR2 SASEGT. The CDR3 reads CASSEAVPGQAIGGYTF. The CDR3 region has the DNA TGTGCCAGCAGTGAAGCCGTCCCGGGACAGGCTATCGGTGGCTACACCTTC.

This chain connects TRBV10-1 to TRBJ2-2; 8 nucleotides align to TRBD2. The CDR3 sequence is 13 residues long. V lost 0 bases to trimming and J lost 15 bases; unmatched junction nucleotides: 6. CDR1 WNHNN and CDR2 SYGVQD come from the germline V gene (reference sequence). CDR3 DNA sequence: TGCGCCAGCAGTGAGTCGTTAGCGGGGTTGGTGTTTTTT. The encoded protein is CASSESLAGLVFF.

This chain links TRBV6-5 with TRBJ1-1; possible D gene TRBD1, 5 bases. The CDR3 totals 15 residues. CDR1 is MNHEY, CDR2 SVGAGI, per germline. V gave up 8 bases and J gave up 1 base, with 17 bases separating them. CDR3 sequence: CASGRGRSGNTEAFF. The CDR3 nucleotides read TGTGCCAGCGGGAGGGGCAGGAGTGGGAACACTGAAGCTTTCTTT.

This clone was recorded once. V usage is TRBV12-5 and J usage is TRBJ2-2, with 9 bases identical to TRBD1. Germline V lookup: CDR1 LGHNT, CDR2 FRNRAP. The CDR3 has 16 residues. V lost 1 base, J lost 4 bases, and 4 bases stayed unmatched. CDR3 sequence (DNA): TGTGCTAGTGGTTTGGACAGGGGGCGCGGCACCGGGGAGCTGTTTTTT. Translation: CASGLDRGRGTGELFF. Variable domain in full (rest from reference TRBV12-5 and TRBJ2-2): DARVTQTPRHKVTEMGQEVTMRCQPILGHNTVFWYRQTMMQGLELLAYFRNRAPLDDSGMPKDRFSAEMPDATLATLKIQPSEPRDSAVYFCASGLDRGRGTGELFFGEGSRLTVL.

The chain joins TRBV29-1 to TRBJ2-5, with 8 bases matching TRBD1. The CDR3 runs to 12 residues. Germline V gene data show CDR1 as SQVTM and CDR2 as ANQGSEA. The V gene end was trimmed by 2 bases and the J gene end by 6 bases; junction bases not matched to a gene: 2. CDR3 bases: TGCAGCGTTGAACAGGGGGCAAAGACCCAGTACTTC. Amino acid sequence: CSVEQGAKTQYF.

A single count supports this clone. The chain combines TRBV30 with TRBJ2-3; 12 bases agree with TRBD1. The CDR3 runs to 16 residues. Germline assignment: CDR1 GTSNPN and CDR2 SVGIG (reference sequence). The V gene end was trimmed by 2 bases and the J gene end by 2 bases; junction bases not matched to a gene: 5. The CDR3 is CAWSPGTGGLTDTQYF. The CDR3 DNA follows: TGTGCCTGGAGTCCGGGGACAGGGGGCCTCACAGATACGCAGTATTTT.

The chain links TRBV6-1 to TRBJ1-4; D uncertain. Per the germline V gene, CDR1 is MNHNS and CDR2 is SASEGT. The CDR3 length is 14 residues. V gave up 3 bases and J gave up 5 bases, with 10 bases separating them. CDR3 in DNA: TGTGCCAGCAGTGATTCTTGGCCCAATGAAAAACTGTTTTTT. The encoded protein is CASSDSWPNEKLFF.

The rearrangement links TRBV30 to TRBJ1-5, with D unclear. The V end lost 0 bases, the J end lost 10 bases, and 10 bases lay between the germline ends. Germline-derived CDR1 and CDR2 are GTSNPN and SVGIG (reference sequence). The CDR3 consists of 12 residues. DNA for the CDR3: TGTGCCTGGAGTGTACTGCGGGGACCCCAGCATTTT. It encodes CAWSVLRGPQHF.

This chain joins TRBV29-1 and TRBJ2-6, with 7 bases identical to TRBD1. The CDR3 has 16 amino acids. Germline V gives CDR1 SQVTM, CDR2 ANQGSEA. J lost 2 bases, V lost 6 bases, and 10 bases had no gene match. The DNA of the CDR3 is TGCAGCGTCCTCCCCGACAGGGAACCTGGGGCCAACGTCCTGACTTTC. Its protein product is CSVLPDREPGANVLTF.

The chain links TRBV3-1 (or the pseudogene TRBV3-2) to TRBJ2-5; D not certain. The germline V gene has CDR1 LGHDT and CDR2 YNNKEL (reference sequence). The CDR3 loop spans 13 amino acids. V was clipped by 1 base and J by 1 base, with 4 bases between them. CDR3 protein: CASSQVFQETQYF. CDR3 DNA sequence: TGTGCCAGCAGCCAAGTCTTCCAAGAGACCCAGTACTTC.